Included here is one TCR beta chain sequence, with context. No antigen is known for it. Germline trimming cut 2 bases from V and 1 base from J; bases unmatched to any gene: 3. This CDR3 spans 17 amino acids. The germline CDR1 and CDR2 sequences are SEHNR and FQNEAQ (reference sequence). Primers included in the PCR were 60 Vbeta and 13 Jbeta primers. Profiling relied on immunoSEQ multiplex PCR, and the TCRdb table lists in-frame clones only, not all of them. The profile shows a few hundred thousand clones, 70% to 85% of them singletons. Though nominally healthy at sampling, donors likely had unrecorded immune exposures. This record comes from a study of cytomegalovirus exposure and HLA in healthy donors. Broader study findings: Later analysis showed TCR association rates varying by HLA locus, highest for DRB1 and lowest for HLA-C.

V and J are TRBV7-9 and TRBJ2-2; TRBD2 matches at 11 bases. Sequenced: PBMCs. The sequence derives from a girl aged 2 to 9 in good health and CMV-seronegative. The CDR3 DNA is TGTGCCAGCAGCTTATATACTAGCGGGAGGAACACCGGGGAGCTGTTTTTT. Its protein is CASSLYTSGRNTGELFF. Combining the CDR3 with reference TRBV7-9 and TRBJ2-2 gives the whole variable domain DTGVSQNPRHKITKRGQNVTFRCDPISEHNRLYWYRQTLGQGPEFLTYFQNEAQLEKSRLLSDRFSAERPKGSFSTLEIQRTEQGDSAMYLCASSLYTSGRNTGELFFGEGSRLTVL.